This entry lists 7 T cell receptor beta chains sequenced from one sample in a study of shared clonotypes between healthy human individuals. TCRdb's table, derived via immunoSEQ multiplex PCR, lists solely in-frame clones and lacks some. The table records about 2.2 million clones, approximately 94% of them present only once. The naive CD8 subset, CD45RO-negative cells positively selected for CCR7, excluded terminally differentiated effector memory CD45RA+ cells. Sequenced input: naive CD8+ T cells from PBMCs. The receptors were gathered from a man between 18 and 35 years old in good health. Some clones in this sample may be carry-over from other donors' samples.

The chain links TRBV4-1 to TRBJ2-7; 8 bases agree with TRBD1. Germline lookup yields CDR1 MGHRA and CDR2 YSYEKL. This CDR3 has 16 amino acids. Trimming took 4 bases from V and 2 from J; bases not matched to a gene: 10. CDR3 in amino acids: CASSLTSPTGAYEQYF. In DNA, the CDR3 is TGCGCCAGCAGCCTCACTTCCCCGACAGGGGCCTACGAGCAGTACTTC.

V usage is TRBV19 and J usage is TRBJ2-6, with no clear D. Germline V gene lookup returns CDR1 LNHDA and CDR2 SQIVND (reference sequence). The CDR3 has 15 residues. Trimming pared 5 bases from V and 0 bases from J, leaving 8 bases between. In nucleotides, the CDR3 is TGTGCCAGTAGTGGGTCCCTCTCTGGGGCCAACGTCCTGACTTTC. This translates into CASSGSLSGANVLTF.

Points on this clone: The sample holds other DNA sequences that translate to the same CDR3. The rearrangement uses TRBV9 and TRBJ1-1; 8 bases match TRBD1. Germline V gene data show CDR1 as SGDLS and CDR2 as YYNGEE. V lost 3 bases to trimming and J lost 2 bases; unmatched junction nucleotides: 6. The CDR3 totals 15 residues. CDR3 region: CASSGPGQGNTEAFF. The CDR3, as DNA: TGTGCCAGCAGCGGACCAGGACAGGGTAACACTGAAGCTTTCTTT.

The J gene is TRBJ2-6, the V gene TRBV28; perhaps D is TRBD1 or TRBD2 (5 bases each). CDR3 length: 19 amino acids. Germline assignment: CDR1 MDHEN and CDR2 SYDVKM. Trimming left V 5 bases short and J 0 bases short, with 20 bases between. The CDR3: CASSPTKGQGASGANVLTF. The CDR3 nucleotides are TGTGCCAGCAGTCCCACTAAGGGGCAGGGAGCCTCTGGGGCCAACGTCCTGACTTTC.

Comment on this clone: Other DNA sequences from this sample encode an identical CDR3 as well. This chain's CDR3 is CASSSRDRGYEQYF. CDR3 nucleotides: TGTGCCAGCAGCTCCCGGGACAGGGGTTACGAGCAGTACTTC. This sequence joins TRBV7-9 and TRBJ2-7; 10 nucleotides match TRBD1. V lost 4 bases to trimming and J lost 4 bases; unmatched junction nucleotides: 4. Germline V gene lookup returns CDR1 SEHNR and CDR2 FQNEAQ (reference sequence). This CDR3 spans 14 amino acids.

There are a few counts of this clone. CDR3 sequence (DNA): TGTGCCTGGAGTATGCCGGGGTTGGGGTATCAGCCCCAGCATTTT. Protein product: CAWSMPGLGYQPQHF. V is TRBV30 and J is TRBJ1-5, with D uncertain. The CDR3 length is 15 residues. V was cut by 2 bases and J by 5 bases, with 16 bases left in between. Germline V gene data show CDR1 as GTSNPN and CDR2 as SVGIG (reference sequence).

The chain is built from TRBV27 and TRBJ2-1, with D hard to call. CDR1 is MNHEY, CDR2 SMNVEV, per germline (reference sequence). The CDR3 is 19 residues long. Trimming pared 5 bases from V and 1 base from J, leaving 24 bases between. The CDR3 nucleotides read TGTGCCAGCAGTGCCCACCCCTTGTTTGGGCCTGGGTCCTACAATGAGCAGTTCTTC. Its translation is CASSAHPLFGPGSYNEQFF.